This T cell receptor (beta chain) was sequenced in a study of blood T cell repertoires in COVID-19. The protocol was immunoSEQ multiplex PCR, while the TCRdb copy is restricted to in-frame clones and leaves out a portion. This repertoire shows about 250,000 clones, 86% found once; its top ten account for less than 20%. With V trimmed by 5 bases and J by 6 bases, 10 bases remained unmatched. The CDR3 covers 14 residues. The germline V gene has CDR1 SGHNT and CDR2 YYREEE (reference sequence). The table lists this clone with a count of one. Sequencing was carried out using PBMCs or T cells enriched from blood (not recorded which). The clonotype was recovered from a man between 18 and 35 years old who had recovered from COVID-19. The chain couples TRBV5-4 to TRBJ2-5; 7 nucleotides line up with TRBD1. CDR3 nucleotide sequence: TGTGCCAGCAGTCTATCCGGGACAGAAAAGACCCAGTACTTC. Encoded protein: CASSLSGTEKTQYF.